These 3 T cell receptor beta chains share one sample of origin, sequenced in a study of blood T cell repertoires in COVID-19. Clones were sequenced by immunoSEQ multiplex PCR, and TCRdb holds only the in-frame ones, with some missing. This sample has under 200,000 clones, with roughly four fifths found just once. The sample consisted of peripheral blood. These receptors all stem from a man in his thirties or forties with active or convalescent COVID-19.

The rearrangement links TRBV6-4 to TRBJ1-1, with a possible D match to TRBD1 (5 bases). The CDR3 is made up of 13 amino acids. Germline CDR1 and CDR2: MRHNA and SNTAGT. V was shortened by 3 bases and J by 10 bases, with 15 bases between the two germline ends. This CDR3 reads CASSESDSGGAFF. DNA for the CDR3: TGTGCCAGCAGTGAATCCGACAGTGGCGGAGCTTTCTTT.

The gene calls are TRBV19 and TRBJ1-1, with 7 positions matching TRBD1. This CDR3 region has 15 residues. V trimming: 6 bases; J trimming: 1 base; junction bases outside the gene matches: 8. Per the germline V gene, CDR1 is LNHDA and CDR2 is SQIVND (reference sequence). CDR3 DNA: TGTGCCAGTAGGATCAAGGGACAGACGAACACTGAAGCTTTCTTT. It specifies CASRIKGQTNTEAFF.

The CDR3 loop is CASSAAPVNTGELFF. The CDR3 DNA reads as TGTGCCAGCAGTGCCGCCCCAGTTAACACCGGGGAGCTGTTTTTT. The V and J genes are TRBV28 and TRBJ2-2; D not resolved. Germline V gene sequence: CDR1 MDHEN, CDR2 SYDVKM. V lost 5 bases to trimming and J lost 2 bases, with 12 bases between them. The CDR3 length is 15 residues. The full variable domain, completed using reference TRBV28 and TRBJ2-2, is DVKVTQSSRYLVKRTGEKVFLECVQDMDHENMFWYRQDPGLGLRLIYFSYDVKMKEKGDIPEGYSVSREKKERFSLILESASTNQTSMYLCASSAAPVNTGELFFGEGSRLTVL.